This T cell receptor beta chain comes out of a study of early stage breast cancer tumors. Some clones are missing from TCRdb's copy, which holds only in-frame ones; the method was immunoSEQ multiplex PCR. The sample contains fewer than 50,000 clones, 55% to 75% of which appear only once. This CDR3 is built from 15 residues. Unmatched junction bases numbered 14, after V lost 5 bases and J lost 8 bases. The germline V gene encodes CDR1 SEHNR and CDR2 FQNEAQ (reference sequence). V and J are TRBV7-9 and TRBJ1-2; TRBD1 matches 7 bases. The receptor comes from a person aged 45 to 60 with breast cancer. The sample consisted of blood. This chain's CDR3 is CASSQRRTGHGGYTF. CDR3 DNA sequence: TGTGCCAGCAGCCAGCGAAGGACAGGCCACGGGGGCTACACCTTC.